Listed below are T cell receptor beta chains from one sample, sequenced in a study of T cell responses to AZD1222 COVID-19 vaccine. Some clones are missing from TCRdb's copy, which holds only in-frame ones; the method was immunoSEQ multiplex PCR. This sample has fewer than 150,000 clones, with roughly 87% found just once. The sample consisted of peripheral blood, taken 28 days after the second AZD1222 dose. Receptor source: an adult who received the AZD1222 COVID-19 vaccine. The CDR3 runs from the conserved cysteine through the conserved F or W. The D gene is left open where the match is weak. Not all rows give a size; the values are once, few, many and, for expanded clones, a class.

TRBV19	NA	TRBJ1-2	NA	CASSQLTYGYTF	TGTGCCAGTAGTCAATTGACCTATGGCTACACCTTC
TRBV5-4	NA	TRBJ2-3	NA	CASSLDSDTQYF	TGTGCCAGCAGCTTGGACTCGGATACGCAGTATTTT
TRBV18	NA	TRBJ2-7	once	CASSPPLTYEQYF	TGTGCCAGCTCACCACCGTTGACCTACGAGCAGTACTTC
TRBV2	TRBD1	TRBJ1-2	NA	CASSVEGARGYTF	TGTGCCAGCAGTGTCGAGGGGGCGCGGGGCTACACCTTC
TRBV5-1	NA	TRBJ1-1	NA	CASSPLQNTEAFF	TGCGCCAGCAGCCCTCTACAGAACACTGAAGCTTTCTTT
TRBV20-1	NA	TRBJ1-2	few	CSASQGTYGYTF	TGCAGTGCTAGTCAGGGAACCTATGGCTACACCTTC
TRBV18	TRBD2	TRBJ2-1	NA	CASSPPSSGGVNEQFF	TGTGCCAGCTCACCACCGAGTAGCGGGGGAGTCAATGAGCAGTTCTTC
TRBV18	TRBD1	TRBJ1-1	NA	CASSTGQGAFTEAFF	TGTGCCAGCTCAACAGGACAGGGGGCGTTCACTGAAGCTTTCTTT
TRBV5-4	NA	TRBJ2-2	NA	CASSPPMGFDPVAGELFF	TGTGCCAGCAGCCCCCCTATGGGATTCGACCCAGTGGCCGGGGAGCTGTTTTTT
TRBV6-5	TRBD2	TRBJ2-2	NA	CASSMGGGTTGELFF	TGTGCCAGCAGTATGGGGGGAGGGACCACCGGGGAGCTGTTTTTT
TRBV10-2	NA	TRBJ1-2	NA	CATLGRGIEYGYTF	TGCGCCACCCTCGGTAGGGGTATTGAGTATGGCTACACCTTC
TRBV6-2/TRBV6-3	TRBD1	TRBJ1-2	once	CASSPGTGYFNYGYTF	TGTGCCAGCAGTCCCGGGACAGGGTATTTTAACTATGGCTACACCTTC
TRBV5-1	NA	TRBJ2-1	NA	CASSSTGDSYNEQFF	TGCGCCAGCAGCTCGACCGGTGACTCCTACAATGAGCAGTTCTTC
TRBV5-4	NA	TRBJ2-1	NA	CASSLEALALNEQFF	TGTGCCAGCAGCTTGGAAGCACTAGCCCTCAATGAGCAGTTCTTC
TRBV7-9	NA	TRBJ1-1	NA	CASSLAGNTEAFF	TGTGCCAGCAGCTTAGCAGGGAACACTGAAGCTTTCTTT
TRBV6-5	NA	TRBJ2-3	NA	CASSYSSAIDTQYF	TGTGCCAGCAGTTACTCGTCCGCGATAGATACGCAGTATTTT
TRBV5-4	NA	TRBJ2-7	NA	CASSPPSGYEQYF	TGTGCCAGCAGCCCACCGAGCGGCTACGAGCAGTACTTC
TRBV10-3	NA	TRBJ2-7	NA	CAIRDFDEQYF	TGTGCCATCAGGGACTTTGACGAGCAGTACTTC
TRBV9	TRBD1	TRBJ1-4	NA	CASSTTGGNNEKLFF	TGTGCCAGCAGCACGACAGGGGGTAATAATGAAAAACTGTTTTTT
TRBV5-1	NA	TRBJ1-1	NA	CASGPTPGSTEAFF	TGCGCCAGCGGTCCGACGCCGGGAAGCACTGAAGCTTTCTTT
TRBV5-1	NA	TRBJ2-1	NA	CASSLGTSYNEQFF	TGCGCCAGCAGCCTAGGGACCTCCTACAATGAGCAGTTCTTC
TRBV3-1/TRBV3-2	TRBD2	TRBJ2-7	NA	CASSQGWREGREYF	TGTGCCAGCAGCCAAGGATGGCGGGAGGGCCGGGAGTACTTC
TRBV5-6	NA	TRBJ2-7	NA	CASSLVGGAATYEQYF	TGTGCCAGCAGCTTGGTAGGGGGGGCGGCTACCTACGAGCAGTACTTC
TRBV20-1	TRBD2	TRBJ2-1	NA	CSASRLAGGDNEQFF	TGCAGTGCTAGTCGACTAGCGGGGGGGGACAATGAGCAGTTCTTC
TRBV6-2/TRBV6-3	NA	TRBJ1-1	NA	CASSQREAFF	TGTGCCAGCAGTCAACGGGAAGCTTTCTTT
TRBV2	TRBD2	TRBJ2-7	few	CASLPRTSSGEQYF	TGTGCCAGCCTCCCCCGGACTAGTTCGGGCGAGCAGTACTTC
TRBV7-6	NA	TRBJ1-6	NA	CASSLRSSYNSPLHF	TGTGCCAGCAGCTTACGGAGCTCCTATAATTCACCCCTCCACTTT
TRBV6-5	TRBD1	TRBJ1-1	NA	CASRPGQGLLEAFF	TGTGCCAGCAGACCGGGACAGGGGCTCTTGGAAGCTTTCTTT
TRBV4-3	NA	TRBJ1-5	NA	CASSQSGQPNQPQHF	TGCGCCAGCAGCCAATCTGGACAGCCGAATCAGCCCCAGCATTTT
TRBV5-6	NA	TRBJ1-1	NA	CASSLGGGGAFF	TGTGCCAGCAGCCTCGGAGGAGGGGGAGCTTTCTTT
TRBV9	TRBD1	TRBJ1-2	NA	CASSVEQGLSYTF	TGTGCCAGCAGCGTAGAACAGGGGTTAAGCTACACCTTC
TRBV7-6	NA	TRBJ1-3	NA	CASSLVGLSGNTIYF	TGTGCCAGCAGCTTAGTGGGGCTATCTGGAAACACCATATATTTT
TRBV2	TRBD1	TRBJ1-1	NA	CASSGDRANTEAFF	TGTGCCAGCAGTGGGGACAGGGCGAACACTGAAGCTTTCTTT
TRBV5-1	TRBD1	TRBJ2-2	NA	CASSSAGTANTGELFF	TGCGCCAGCAGCTCAGCCGGGACAGCGAACACCGGGGAGCTGTTTTTT
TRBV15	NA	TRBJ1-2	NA	CATSRDQNYGYTF	TGTGCCACCAGCAGAGATCAGAACTATGGCTACACCTTC
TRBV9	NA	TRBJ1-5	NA	CASSSANNQPQHF	TGTGCCAGCAGCTCCGCGAACAATCAGCCCCAGCATTTT
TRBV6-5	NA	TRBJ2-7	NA	CASRAGTVTPYEQYF	TGTGCCAGCAGAGCGGGGACAGTGACCCCCTACGAGCAGTACTTC
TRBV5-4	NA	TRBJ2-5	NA	CASSLAFQETQYF	TGTGCCAGCAGCTTGGCCTTTCAAGAGACCCAGTACTTC
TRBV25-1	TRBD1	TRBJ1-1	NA	CASSAYSDRDGTEAFF	TGTGCCAGCAGTGCCTACTCGGACAGGGACGGCACTGAAGCTTTCTTT
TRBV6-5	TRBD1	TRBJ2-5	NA	CASTGQGRETQYF	TGTGCCAGCACGGGACAGGGACGGGAGACCCAGTACTTC
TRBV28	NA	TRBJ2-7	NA	CASSPSYGGTPYF	TGTGCCAGCAGTCCCTCCTACGGCGGGACACCGTACTTC
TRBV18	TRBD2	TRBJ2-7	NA	CASSPGTSGRQYEQYF	TGTGCCAGCTCACCTGGGACTAGCGGGAGGCAGTACGAGCAGTACTTC
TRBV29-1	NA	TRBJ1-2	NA	CSVDRETNYGYTF	TGCAGCGTAGACAGAGAGACCAACTATGGCTACACCTTC
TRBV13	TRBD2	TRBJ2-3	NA	CASSFRLAGSTDTQYF	TGTGCCAGCAGCTTCCGACTAGCGGGGAGCACAGATACGCAGTATTTT
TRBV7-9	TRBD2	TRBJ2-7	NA	CASSPRGGLALEQYF	TGTGCCAGCAGCCCGAGGGGTGGACTAGCGCTCGAGCAGTACTTC
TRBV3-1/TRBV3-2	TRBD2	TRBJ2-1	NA	CASSQDSGGYNEQFF	TGTGCCAGCAGCCAAGATTCGGGGGGCTACAATGAGCAGTTCTTC
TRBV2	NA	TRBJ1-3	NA	CASSDPDGRNTIYF	TGTGCCAGCAGTGATCCGGACGGCCGAAACACCATATATTTT
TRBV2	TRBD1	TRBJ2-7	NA	CASSTGTGVREQYF	TGTGCCAGCAGTACCGGGACAGGGGTTCGAGAGCAGTACTTC
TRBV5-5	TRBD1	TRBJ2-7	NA	CASSRDRERDYEQYF	TGTGCCAGCAGTCGGGACAGGGAGAGGGACTACGAGCAGTACTTC
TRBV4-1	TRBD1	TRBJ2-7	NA	CASSQEQGAGGNEQYF	TGCGCCAGCAGCCAAGAACAGGGAGCAGGGGGTAACGAGCAGTACTTC
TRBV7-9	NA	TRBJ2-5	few	CASKTIRDRPQETQYF	TGTGCCAGCAAAACAATCAGGGATAGACCTCAAGAGACCCAGTACTTC
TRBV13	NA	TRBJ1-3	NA	CASRSGPHTDRGNTIYF	TGTGCCAGCAGATCCGGGCCACATACAGATCGGGGAAACACCATATATTTT
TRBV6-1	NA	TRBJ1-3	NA	CASSEWRDYSGNTIYF	TGTGCCAGCAGTGAATGGAGGGACTACTCTGGAAACACCATATATTTT
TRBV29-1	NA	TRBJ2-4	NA	CSVVPILTKNIQYF	TGCAGCGTTGTGCCAATTCTAACCAAAAACATTCAGTACTTC
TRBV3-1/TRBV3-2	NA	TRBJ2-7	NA	CASSRESEQYF	TGTGCCAGCAGTCGCGAGAGCGAGCAGTACTTC
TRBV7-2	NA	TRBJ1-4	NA	CASSPQGTATNEKLFF	TGTGCCAGCAGCCCCCAAGGTACCGCAACTAATGAAAAACTGTTTTTT
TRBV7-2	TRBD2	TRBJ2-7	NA	CASSQISGLYEQYF	TGTGCCAGCAGTCAGATTAGCGGGCTCTACGAGCAGTACTTC
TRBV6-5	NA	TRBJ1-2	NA	CASSYSGVDGYTF	TGTGCCAGCAGTTACTCAGGGGTGGACGGCTACACCTTC